These T cell receptor beta chains were read from a single sample in a study of immune evolution from preneoplasia to lung adenocarcinoma. Sequencing used immunoSEQ multiplex PCR; TCRdb keeps in-frame clones, though not all of them. The sample shows 30,000 to 45,000 clones, under 85% of them seen only once. Material: FFPE invasive lung adenocarcinoma tissue. The receptors here all came from a person aged 55-75 years with lung adenocarcinoma. Both conserved end residues are part of each CDR3. The D gene is left open where the match is weak. The size of a clone is reported for some rows only, either as once, few or many, or as a class for expanded clones.

v_gene: TRBV7-2; d_gene: .; j_gene: TRBJ2-1; abundance: .; CDR3nt: TGTGCCAGCAGCCTAACCAGGGACACCTACAATGAGCAGTTCTTC; CDR3aa: CASSLTRDTYNEQFF
v_gene: TRBV5-4; d_gene: .; j_gene: TRBJ1-2; abundance: .; CDR3nt: TGTGCCAGCAGCGGGGCTGGGCAAGGCGACTATGGCTACACCTTC; CDR3aa: CASSGAGQGDYGYTF
v_gene: TRBV6-5; d_gene: .; j_gene: TRBJ1-5; abundance: .; CDR3nt: TGTGCCAGCAGTTATTCGAGTCCCCGAGGAAATCAGCCCCAGCATTTT; CDR3aa: CASSYSSPRGNQPQHF
v_gene: TRBV28; d_gene: TRBD1; j_gene: TRBJ2-2; abundance: .; CDR3nt: TGTGCCAGCAGTTTAGAAAGGGACAGCTACACCGGGGAGCTGTTTTTT; CDR3aa: CASSLERDSYTGELFF
v_gene: TRBV5-1; d_gene: TRBD1; j_gene: TRBJ1-1; abundance: .; CDR3nt: TGCGCCAGCAGCTTACATGACAGGGTGAAGACTGAAGCTTTCTTT; CDR3aa: CASSLHDRVKTEAFF
v_gene: TRBV5-5; d_gene: TRBD1; j_gene: TRBJ2-2; abundance: .; CDR3nt: TGTGCCAGCAGGCCGGGACAGGGGACAGGGGAGCTGTTTTTT; CDR3aa: CASRPGQGTGELFF
v_gene: TRBV28; d_gene: .; j_gene: TRBJ2-3; abundance: .; CDR3nt: TGTGCCAGCAGGGAAGGTGGGGCCACAGATACGCAGTATTTT; CDR3aa: CASREGGATDTQYF
v_gene: TRBV28; d_gene: TRBD2; j_gene: TRBJ2-1; abundance: .; CDR3nt: TGTGCCAGCAGTGGGACTAGCGGGTCCCTTTACAATGAGCAGTTCTTC; CDR3aa: CASSGTSGSLYNEQFF
v_gene: TRBV6-6; d_gene: .; j_gene: TRBJ2-3; abundance: .; CDR3nt: TGTGCCAGCAGTTACTCACCGGGAAATACGCAGTATTTT; CDR3aa: CASSYSPGNTQYF
v_gene: TRBV9; d_gene: .; j_gene: TRBJ1-1; abundance: .; CDR3nt: TGTGCCAGCAGCGTCTCAGTGGGGTGGGGAAACACTGAAGCTTTCTTT; CDR3aa: CASSVSVGWGNTEAFF
v_gene: TRBV25-1; d_gene: .; j_gene: TRBJ1-1; abundance: .; CDR3nt: TGTGCCAGCACCCCGGCGGGGGGATCCATGAACACTGAAGCTTTCTTT; CDR3aa: CASTPAGGSMNTEAFF
v_gene: TRBV4-1; d_gene: .; j_gene: TRBJ2-4; abundance: .; CDR3nt: TGCGCCAGCAGCCAGGGCCTCCCGAGCATTCAGTACTTC; CDR3aa: CASSQGLPSIQYF
v_gene: TRBV10-3; d_gene: .; j_gene: TRBJ1-5; abundance: few; CDR3nt: TGTGCCATCAGTGAGTCCGCAGTAAGCAATCAGCCCCAGCATTTT; CDR3aa: CAISESAVSNQPQHF
v_gene: TRBV4-1; d_gene: TRBD2; j_gene: TRBJ2-1; abundance: .; CDR3nt: TGCGCCAGCAGCACTGGACTAGCGATCTACAATGAGCAGTTCTTC; CDR3aa: CASSTGLAIYNEQFF
v_gene: TRBV5-4; d_gene: .; j_gene: TRBJ1-1; abundance: .; CDR3nt: TGTGCCAGCAGCTTAGTGGCAGAGAACACTGAAGCTTTCTTT; CDR3aa: CASSLVAENTEAFF
v_gene: TRBV5-4; d_gene: .; j_gene: TRBJ2-2; abundance: few; CDR3nt: TGTGCCAGCAGCCCAAAGAGGGCCACCGGGGAGCTGTTTTTT; CDR3aa: CASSPKRATGELFF
v_gene: TRBV18; d_gene: .; j_gene: TRBJ2-2; abundance: .; CDR3nt: TGTGCCAGCCTCCAGACAGGCGAGGTCGGGGAGCTGTTTTTT; CDR3aa: CASLQTGEVGELFF
v_gene: TRBV6-6; d_gene: TRBD1; j_gene: TRBJ2-1; abundance: .; CDR3nt: TGTGCCAGCAGCGAACAGGGGGCTAGGTACAATGAGCAGTTCTTC; CDR3aa: CASSEQGARYNEQFF
v_gene: TRBV9; d_gene: .; j_gene: TRBJ1-2; abundance: .; CDR3nt: TGTGCCAGCAGCGTAGGGGGTTCCCACGGCTACACCTTC; CDR3aa: CASSVGGSHGYTF
v_gene: TRBV11-2; d_gene: TRBD2; j_gene: TRBJ2-2; abundance: .; CDR3nt: TGTGCCAGCAGCTTAACTAGCGGATACACCGGGGAGCTGTTTTTT; CDR3aa: CASSLTSGYTGELFF
v_gene: TRBV7-2; d_gene: .; j_gene: TRBJ2-7; abundance: .; CDR3nt: TGTGCCAGCAGCTCACGGGGCGCAGGGCCCCACGAGCAGTACTTC; CDR3aa: CASSSRGAGPHEQYF
v_gene: TRBV27; d_gene: .; j_gene: TRBJ2-7; abundance: few; CDR3nt: TGTGCCAGCAGTCCCTCCTACGAGCAGTACTTC; CDR3aa: CASSPSYEQYF
v_gene: TRBV18; d_gene: .; j_gene: TRBJ2-1; abundance: .; CDR3nt: TGTGCCAGCTCACCGGACGGGTCCTACAATGAGCAGTTCTTC; CDR3aa: CASSPDGSYNEQFF
v_gene: TRBV5-1; d_gene: .; j_gene: TRBJ2-7; abundance: .; CDR3nt: TGCGCCAGCAGCTCGATGGGGAACTACGAGCAGTACTTC; CDR3aa: CASSSMGNYEQYF
v_gene: TRBV12-5; d_gene: .; j_gene: TRBJ2-5; abundance: .; CDR3nt: TGTACTAGTGGGCCCCCTTCGTACCAAGAGACCCAGTACTTC; CDR3aa: CTSGPPSYQETQYF
v_gene: TRBV30; d_gene: .; j_gene: TRBJ1-1; abundance: .; CDR3nt: TGTGCCTGGACCATCTCGCGAATCGGGTATTCGATGAACACTGAAGCTTTCTTT; CDR3aa: CAWTISRIGYSMNTEAFF
v_gene: TRBV19; d_gene: .; j_gene: TRBJ1-5; abundance: .; CDR3nt: TGTGCCAGTAGGACCTCAAGGGGCAGGAGTAGCAATCAGCCCCAGCATTTT; CDR3aa: CASRTSRGRSSNQPQHF
v_gene: TRBV7-3; d_gene: .; j_gene: TRBJ1-1; abundance: few; CDR3nt: TGTGCCAGCAGCTCACCAGGGGTATCTGAAGCTTTCTTT; CDR3aa: CASSSPGVSEAFF
v_gene: TRBV12-5; d_gene: TRBD2; j_gene: TRBJ2-1; abundance: .; CDR3nt: TGTGCTAGTGGTAAAAGCGGGAGGGCCAGCGAGCAGTTCTTC; CDR3aa: CASGKSGRASEQFF
v_gene: TRBV5-1; d_gene: .; j_gene: TRBJ1-4; abundance: .; CDR3nt: TGCGCCAGCAGCTTGGGAGGCAATGAAAAACTGTTTTTT; CDR3aa: CASSLGGNEKLFF
v_gene: TRBV28; d_gene: TRBD2; j_gene: TRBJ2-1; abundance: .; CDR3nt: TGTGCCAGCAGTTCCGCGACTAGCGGGAGGGCCAATGAGCAGTTCTTC; CDR3aa: CASSSATSGRANEQFF
v_gene: TRBV30; d_gene: .; j_gene: TRBJ2-3; abundance: .; CDR3nt: TGTGCCTGGAGTGTACTGGGGGAGGTTAAGTATTTT; CDR3aa: CAWSVLGEVKYF
v_gene: TRBV28; d_gene: .; j_gene: TRBJ2-7; abundance: .; CDR3nt: TGTGCCAGCAGTGGCATCCGACCCTACGAGCAGTACTTC; CDR3aa: CASSGIRPYEQYF
v_gene: TRBV4-2; d_gene: TRBD1; j_gene: TRBJ2-3; abundance: .; CDR3nt: TGTGCCAGCAGCCCACAAGGGGGCTACACAGATACGCAGTATTTT; CDR3aa: CASSPQGGYTDTQYF
v_gene: TRBV28; d_gene: .; j_gene: TRBJ1-4; abundance: .; CDR3nt: TGTGCCAGCAGTTCCAGCCCCGCGCGGGAAAAACTGTTTTTT; CDR3aa: CASSSSPAREKLFF
v_gene: TRBV28; d_gene: TRBD1; j_gene: TRBJ1-1; abundance: .; CDR3nt: TGTGCCAGCAACCTCCCAGGGGGGCACACTGAAGCTTTCTTT; CDR3aa: CASNLPGGHTEAFF
v_gene: TRBV7-2; d_gene: TRBD2; j_gene: TRBJ2-5; abundance: once; CDR3nt: TGTGCCAGCAGTCGGACTAGCGGAGAAGAGACCCAGTACTTC; CDR3aa: CASSRTSGEETQYF
v_gene: TRBV7-9; d_gene: TRBD2; j_gene: TRBJ2-7; abundance: .; CDR3nt: TGTGCCAGCAGCTTAGCGGCGGGAGGGGCCTACGAGCAGTACTTC; CDR3aa: CASSLAAGGAYEQYF
v_gene: TRBV7-2; d_gene: TRBD2; j_gene: TRBJ2-3; abundance: few; CDR3nt: TGTGCCAGCAGCAGAAGCGGGGGACATAGCACAGATACGCAGTATTTT; CDR3aa: CASSRSGGHSTDTQYF
v_gene: TRBV2; d_gene: TRBD1; j_gene: TRBJ1-4; abundance: .; CDR3nt: TGTGCCAGTGACAGGGAAAATGAAAAACTGTTTTTT; CDR3aa: CASDRENEKLFF
v_gene: TRBV7-2; d_gene: TRBD2; j_gene: TRBJ2-1; abundance: .; CDR3nt: TGTGCCAGCAGCTTAGCGGGAGGGCATATCGATGAGCAGTTCTTC; CDR3aa: CASSLAGGHIDEQFF
v_gene: TRBV11-2; d_gene: TRBD2; j_gene: TRBJ2-1; abundance: .; CDR3nt: TGTGCCAGCAGCTTAGGAGGCGGGAGGGTTTACAATGAGCAGTTCTTC; CDR3aa: CASSLGGGRVYNEQFF
v_gene: TRBV5-6; d_gene: .; j_gene: TRBJ2-1; abundance: .; CDR3nt: TGTGCCAGCAGCCTGCCCAGTATCGGGACCCATAACCCCAATGAGCAGTTCTTC; CDR3aa: CASSLPSIGTHNPNEQFF
v_gene: TRBV7-9; d_gene: .; j_gene: TRBJ1-2; abundance: .; CDR3nt: TGTGCCAGCAGCTTAAAGAATCAGGGAAACACCTTC; CDR3aa: CASSLKNQGNTF
v_gene: TRBV6-5; d_gene: .; j_gene: TRBJ1-1; abundance: .; CDR3nt: TGTGCCAGCAGTTACTCGAGGTATCAACACACTGAAGCTTTCTTT; CDR3aa: CASSYSRYQHTEAFF
v_gene: TRBV7-6; d_gene: .; j_gene: TRBJ2-2; abundance: .; CDR3nt: TGTGCCAGCAGCTTAAGGGCCCAAGGGACCGGGGAGCTGTTTTTT; CDR3aa: CASSLRAQGTGELFF
v_gene: TRBV7-8; d_gene: TRBD1; j_gene: TRBJ2-3; abundance: .; CDR3nt: TGTGCCAGCAGCTATGGGACAGGGGGACTCACAGATACGCAGTATTTT; CDR3aa: CASSYGTGGLTDTQYF
v_gene: TRBV27; d_gene: .; j_gene: TRBJ2-5; abundance: .; CDR3nt: TGTGCCAGCAGCGTAGGGGGAGGAGGGGCCGAGTACTTC; CDR3aa: CASSVGGGGAEYF
v_gene: TRBV19; d_gene: .; j_gene: TRBJ1-5; abundance: medium-sized; CDR3nt: TGTGCCAGTAGTATAATCCGGGGAATCAGGGGTCAGCCCCAGCATTTT; CDR3aa: CASSIIRGIRGQPQHF
v_gene: TRBV18; d_gene: .; j_gene: TRBJ2-3; abundance: .; CDR3nt: TGTGCCAGCTCACCACCGGGGGCGGGACCCACAGATACGCAGTATTTT; CDR3aa: CASSPPGAGPTDTQYF
v_gene: TRBV9; d_gene: .; j_gene: TRBJ1-3; abundance: few; CDR3nt: TGTGCCAGCAGCGTAGGACTACCTAAAGCTGGAAACACCATATATTTT; CDR3aa: CASSVGLPKAGNTIYF
v_gene: TRBV5-4; d_gene: .; j_gene: TRBJ1-4; abundance: few; CDR3nt: TGTGCCAGCGGAACTCAGGGAAGGGGCGAAAAACTGTTTTTT; CDR3aa: CASGTQGRGEKLFF
v_gene: TRBV6-6; d_gene: .; j_gene: TRBJ2-7; abundance: .; CDR3nt: TGTGCCAGCACCCCGAGTAGCTCCTACGAGCAGTACTTC; CDR3aa: CASTPSSSYEQYF
v_gene: TRBV9; d_gene: TRBD2; j_gene: TRBJ2-3; abundance: .; CDR3nt: TGTGCCAGCAGCCCCAGTAGCGGGAGGGTGGCAGATACGCAGTATTTT; CDR3aa: CASSPSSGRVADTQYF
v_gene: TRBV28; d_gene: .; j_gene: TRBJ1-2; abundance: .; CDR3nt: TGTGCCAGCAGTTCTACCACCTCGAGAGGTGGCTACACCTTC; CDR3aa: CASSSTTSRGGYTF
v_gene: TRBV4-2; d_gene: .; j_gene: TRBJ1-4; abundance: few; CDR3nt: TGTGCCAGCAGCCAAGAAGGGGGGCCAAATAATGAAAAACTGTTTTTT; CDR3aa: CASSQEGGPNNEKLFF
v_gene: TRBV15; d_gene: TRBD1; j_gene: TRBJ2-7; abundance: .; CDR3nt: TGTGCCACCAGCACAAGGACAGGGGGGTTGGACGAGCAGTACTTC; CDR3aa: CATSTRTGGLDEQYF
v_gene: TRBV7-3; d_gene: .; j_gene: TRBJ1-1; abundance: .; CDR3nt: TGTGCCAGCAGCTTAGAGCCAAACACTGAAGCTTTCTTT; CDR3aa: CASSLEPNTEAFF
v_gene: TRBV29-1; d_gene: .; j_gene: TRBJ2-5; abundance: few; CDR3nt: TGCAGCGTTAATGCTCAACAAGAGACCCAGTACTTC; CDR3aa: CSVNAQQETQYF
v_gene: TRBV7-9; d_gene: TRBD2; j_gene: TRBJ2-2; abundance: .; CDR3nt: TGTGCCAGCAGCTTCAGCGGGGACACCGGGGAGCTGTTTTTT; CDR3aa: CASSFSGDTGELFF